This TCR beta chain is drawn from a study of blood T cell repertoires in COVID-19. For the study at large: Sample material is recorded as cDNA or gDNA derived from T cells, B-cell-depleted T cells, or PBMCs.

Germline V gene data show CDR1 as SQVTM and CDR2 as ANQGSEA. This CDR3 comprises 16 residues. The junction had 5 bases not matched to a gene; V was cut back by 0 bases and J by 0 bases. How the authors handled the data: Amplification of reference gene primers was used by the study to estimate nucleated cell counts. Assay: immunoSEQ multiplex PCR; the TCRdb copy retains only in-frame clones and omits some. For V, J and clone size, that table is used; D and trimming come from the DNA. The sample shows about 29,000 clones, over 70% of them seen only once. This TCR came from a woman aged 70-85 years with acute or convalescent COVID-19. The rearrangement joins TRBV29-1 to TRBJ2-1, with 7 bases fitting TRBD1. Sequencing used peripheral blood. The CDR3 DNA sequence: TGCAGCGTTGAAGATCTCCGGGACAGCTCCTACAATGAGCAGTTCTTC. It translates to CSVEDLRDSSYNEQFF.